These 5 T cell receptor beta chains were all obtained from the same sample, sequenced in a study of regulatory T cells in long-lasting Graves disease. Time point denoted: newly diagnosed GD, antithyroid drugs for less than 3 months. With RNA extracted from PBMCs as input, the TCR library was made. HTBI primers from iRepertoire and Arm-PCR of CDR3 regions yielded the TCR beta libraries. One entry per CDR3 protein results from TCRdb running MiXCR on the multiplex PCR reads. The sample yields some 370,000 distinct CDR3 sequences, about 10% seen once. This same sample was also taken into another study, of T cells in Graves' hyperthyroidism and ophthalmopathy.

The sequenced sample was peripheral blood mononuclear cells (PBMCs), obtained at new diagnosis, from a patient treated with antithyroid drugs. All receptors come from a woman aged 18-29 years with Graves disease.

This clonotype was seen many times. The chain recombines TRBV10-3 with TRBJ2-7; TRBD1 agrees at 7 bases. There are 14 residues in the CDR3. Trimming cost V 3 bases and J 3 bases; bases outside gene matches: 5. Looked up from germline, CDR1 is ENHRY and CDR2 is SYGVKD. The CDR3 sequence is CAISDPGQYYEQYV. The CDR3 region has the DNA TGTGCCATCAGTGATCCGGGACAGTACTACGAGCAGTACGTC.

With regard to this clonotype: A much larger clone sits a single nucleotide away, making a read error possible. The chain employs TRBV12-3 or TRBV12-4 and TRBJ2-1; D possibly uses TRBD1 or TRBD2 (5 bases each). The CDR3 sequence is 15 residues long. Trimming removed 10 bases at V and 8 bases at J, with 24 bases between. The CDR3 DNA sequence: TGTGCCACCAGCACCCGGGGACCCCGGGGACATGAGCAGTTCTTC. Its translation: CATSTRGPRGHEQFF.

This clonotype was observed a few times. The V gene is TRBV19, the J gene TRBJ1-2; D not certain. CDR1 is LNHDA and CDR2 is SQIVND in the germline V gene (reference sequence). CDR3 length: 13 amino acids. Trimming shortened V by 6 bases and J by 5 bases, and 13 bases separated the two germline ends. The CDR3: CASSPSIGYGYTF. DNA for the CDR3: TGTGCCAGTAGCCCTTCCATCGGGTATGGCTACACCTTC.

This clonotype was recorded at least ten times. V and J are TRBV28 and TRBJ2-7; TRBD2 aligns across 8 bases. Germline V gives CDR1 MDHEN, CDR2 SYDVKM. The ends lost 5 bases at V and 5 bases at J; junction bases unmatched: 8. The CDR3 totals 14 residues. DNA for the CDR3: TGTGCCAGCAGTATCCCTCCAGCGGGAGACGAGCAGTACTTC. Residues: CASSIPPAGDEQYF.

The genes are TRBV27 and TRBJ2-2, with D possibly matching TRBD1 (5 bases). Germline assignment: CDR1 MNHEY and CDR2 SMNVEV (reference sequence). The CDR3 totals 14 residues. V was shortened by 2 bases and J by 8 bases, with 12 bases between the two germline ends. This CDR3 is CASSLGNRQGELFF. In DNA form, the CDR3 reads TGTGCCAGCAGTTTAGGGAACCGACAGGGGGAGCTGTTTTTT.